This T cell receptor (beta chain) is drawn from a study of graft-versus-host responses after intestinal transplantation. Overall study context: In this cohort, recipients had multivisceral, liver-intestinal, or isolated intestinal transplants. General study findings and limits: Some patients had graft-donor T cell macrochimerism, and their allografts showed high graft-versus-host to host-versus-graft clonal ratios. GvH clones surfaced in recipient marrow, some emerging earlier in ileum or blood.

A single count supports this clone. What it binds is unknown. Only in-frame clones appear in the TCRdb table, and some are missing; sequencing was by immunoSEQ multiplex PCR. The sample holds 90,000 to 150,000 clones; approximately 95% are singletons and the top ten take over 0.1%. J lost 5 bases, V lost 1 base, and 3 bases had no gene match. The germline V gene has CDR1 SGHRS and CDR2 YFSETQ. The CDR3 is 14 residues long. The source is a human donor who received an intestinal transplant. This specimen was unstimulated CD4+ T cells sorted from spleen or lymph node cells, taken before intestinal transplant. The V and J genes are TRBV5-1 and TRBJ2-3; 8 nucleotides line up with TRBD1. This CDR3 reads CASSLTGGQDTQYF. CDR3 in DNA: TGCGCCAGCAGCTTGACAGGGGGACAAGATACGCAGTATTTT. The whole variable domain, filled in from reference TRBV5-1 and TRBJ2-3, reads KAGVTQTPRYLIKTRGQQVTLSCSPISGHRSVSWYQQTPGQGLQFLFEYFSETQRNKGNFPGRFSGRQFSNSRSEMNVSTLELGDSALYLCASSLTGGQDTQYFGPGTRLTVL.